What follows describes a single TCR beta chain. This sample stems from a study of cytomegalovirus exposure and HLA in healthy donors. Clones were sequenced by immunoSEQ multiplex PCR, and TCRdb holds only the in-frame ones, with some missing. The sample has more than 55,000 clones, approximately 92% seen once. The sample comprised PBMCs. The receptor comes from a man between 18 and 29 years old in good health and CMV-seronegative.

The CDR3 is CASSLGRIYEQYF. CDR3 DNA sequence: TGTGCCAGCAGTTTAGGCAGAATCTACGAGCAGTACTTC. The chain combines TRBV28 with TRBJ2-7; D is undetermined. Germline-derived CDR1 and CDR2 are MDHEN and SYDVKM. The CDR3 totals 13 residues. The V gene lost 2 bases and the J gene lost 3 bases, with 8 bases spanning the gap. Combining the CDR3 with reference TRBV28 and TRBJ2-7 gives the whole variable domain DVKVTQSSRYLVKRTGEKVFLECVQDMDHENMFWYRQDPGLGLRLIYFSYDVKMKEKGDIPEGYSVSREKKERFSLILESASTNQTSMYLCASSLGRIYEQYFGPGTRLTVT.